One and the same sample provided the 29 T cell receptor beta chains below, sequenced in a study of neurological immune-mediated disorders. TCRdb used MiXCR to reprocess the 5' RACE reads, holding one entry per CDR3 protein. The sample consists of about 48,000 distinct CDR3 sequences, around 10% of them appearing once. Sequenced material: PBMCs. The receptors originated from a woman aged 40 to 55 with HTLV-1-associated myelopathy (HAM/TSP).

This clonotype was picked up many times. V gene TRBV5-1 combines with J gene TRBJ2-3; the match to TRBD2 covers 10 bases. The CDR3 runs to 15 residues. CDR1 and CDR2 from the germline V gene are SGHRS and YFSETQ. J lost 4 bases, V lost 6 bases, and 8 bases had no gene match. CDR3 sequence reads: CASTWGSGGADTQYF. CDR3 bases: TGCGCCAGCACCTGGGGAAGCGGGGGGGCAGATACGCAGTATTTT.

This clonotype was recorded many times. The rearrangement joins TRBV7-8 to TRBJ1-5; 8 bases align to TRBD1. The V gene end was trimmed by 5 bases and the J gene end by 4 bases; junction bases not matched to a gene: 10. The CDR3 runs to 16 residues. Germline V gene data show CDR1 as SGHVS and CDR2 as FQNEAQ. Here the CDR3 DNA reads TGTGCCAGCAGCCTTCGACAGGGGATCCCAAATCAGCCCCAGCATTTT. The encoded protein is CASSLRQGIPNQPQHF.

This clonotype was picked up many times. The chain joins TRBV12-3 or TRBV12-4 to TRBJ2-3, with D unresolved. V was clipped by 7 bases and J by 10 bases, with 15 bases between them. The CDR3 sequence is 12 residues long. This chain's CDR3 is CASTNPPTPQYF. The CDR3, as DNA: TGTGCCAGCACCAACCCCCCTACGCCGCAGTATTTT.

This clonotype has ten or more counts. The J gene is TRBJ2-3, the V gene TRBV11-3; the match to TRBD2 covers 7 bases. The CDR3 is made up of 15 amino acids. Trimming removed 6 bases from V and 0 bases from J; junction bases left unmatched: 6. The germline V gene has CDR1 SGHNT and CDR2 YENEEA. The CDR3 here is CASRARELSTDTQYF. The CDR3 DNA is TGTGCCAGCAGGGCGCGGGAGCTAAGCACAGATACGCAGTATTTT. Using reference TRBV11-3 and TRBJ2-3 for the parts outside the CDR3, the full variable domain is EAGVVQSPRYKIIEKKQPVAFWCNPISGHNTLYWYLQNLGQGPELLIRYENEEAVDDSQLPKDRFSAERLKGVDSTLKIQPAELGDSAVYLCASRARELSTDTQYFGPGTRLTVL.

This clonotype occurred many times. The V call is TRBV5-1, the J call TRBJ2-5; a possible D gene is TRBD2 (6 bases). V was clipped by 6 bases and J by 1 base, with 22 bases between them. The CDR3 is 17 amino acids. The germline CDR1 and CDR2 sequences are SGHRS and YFSETQ. CDR3: CASTPTRGNGTQETQYF. The CDR3 DNA sequence: TGCGCCAGCACCCCCACCCGGGGGAACGGAACCCAAGAGACCCAGTACTTC.

This clonotype was found many times. The DNA of the CDR3 is TGTGCCAGCAGCAAAATCGAGGGGGTGGGTCAGCCCCAGCATTTT. It encodes CASSKIEGVGQPQHF. The rearrangement uses TRBV21-1 and TRBJ1-5; TRBD1 reflects the table's D call only, with no check against the DNA. TRBV21-1 is recorded as a pseudogene. The CDR3 loop spans 15 amino acids.

This clonotype was recorded many times. This sequence joins TRBV4-1 and TRBJ2-7, with 8 bases fitting TRBD2. The CDR3 is 15 residues long. Trimming took 4 bases from V and 5 from J; bases not matched to a gene: 10. CDR1 is MGHRA and CDR2 is YSYEKL in the germline V gene. The CDR3 spells CASSRTGTSFDEQYF. CDR3 DNA sequence: TGCGCCAGCAGCCGTACCGGGACTAGTTTCGACGAGCAGTACTTC.

To note about this clonotype: The junction shows a germline mismatch at one end, possibly a read error. This chain connects TRBV18 to TRBJ2-2; D not certain. The V gene's germline CDR1 is KGHSH and CDR2 LQKENI. This CDR3 contains 14 residues. In nucleotides, the CDR3 is TGCGCCAGCTCACCACCCCTGTCCACCGGTGAGCTGTTTTTT. Encoded protein: CASSPPLSTGELFF.

Sample share makes this clonotype medium-sized. The chain combines TRBV10-3 with TRBJ2-3, with TRBD2 identical over 13 bases. V lost 2 bases and J lost 3; bases outside the gene matches: 2. Germline V gene sequence: CDR1 ENHRY, CDR2 SYGVKD. The length of the CDR3 is 16 residues. In DNA form, the CDR3 reads TGTGCCATCAGTGAGGGGACTAGCGGGACTACAGATACGCAGTATTTT. It encodes CAISEGTSGTTDTQYF.

CDR3 sequence: CASSPNRTTTNEKLFF. In nucleotides, the CDR3 is TGTGCCAGCTCACCAAACCGGACAACAACTAATGAAAAACTGTTTTTT. The chain links TRBV18 to TRBJ1-4, with a weak D call TRBD1 (5 bases). V was shortened by 2 bases and J by 0 bases, with 10 bases between the two germline ends. The germline V gene has CDR1 KGHSH and CDR2 LQKENI. CDR3 size: 16 residues.

This clonotype was seen ten or more times. The J gene is TRBJ1-5, the V gene TRBV6-1, with 10 positions matching TRBD1. The CDR3 consists of 15 residues. The germline V gene encodes CDR1 MNHNS and CDR2 SASEGT. The J segment lost 3 bases and the V segment lost 7 bases, leaving 6 bases of the junction unmatched. The CDR3 sequence: CASTGTGDFNQPQHF. Here the CDR3 DNA reads TGTGCCAGCACTGGGACAGGGGACTTCAATCAGCCCCAGCATTTT.

The chain is built from TRBV6-2 or TRBV6-3 and TRBJ2-2; unclear D gene. The CDR3 extends over 19 amino acids. The V end lost 7 bases, the J end lost 1 base, and 25 bases lay between the germline ends. Per the germline V gene, CDR1 is MNHEY and CDR2 is SVGEGT. CDR3 region: CASTPIRAVVPQNTGELFF. The CDR3, as DNA: TGTGCCAGCACCCCCATTAGGGCAGTTGTCCCGCAGAACACCGGGGAGCTGTTTTTT.

This clonotype came up many times. The genes are TRBV2 and TRBJ1-6, with D possibly TRBD1 on 5 matching bases. Germline CDR1 is SNHLY and CDR2 is FYNNEI. V lost 6 bases to trimming and J lost 0 bases, with 15 bases between them. CDR3 length: 17 amino acids. CDR3 protein: CASSVRAGSSYNSPLHF. CDR3 nucleotide sequence: TGTGCCAGCAGCGTCAGGGCAGGGAGCTCCTATAATTCACCCCTCCACTTT.

J is TRBJ2-1 and V is TRBV7-2, with D possibly matching TRBD1 (5 bases). Deletions cut 2 bases from V and 13 bases from J, with 12 bases between. The V gene's germline CDR1 is SGHTA and CDR2 FQGNSA. The CDR3 is 12 residues long. The CDR3 protein is CASSLSMDIQFF. The CDR3 nucleotides read TGTGCCAGCAGCTTATCAATGGACATCCAGTTCTTC.

This clonotype was seen ten or more times. The chain has TRBV6-2 or TRBV6-3 and TRBJ2-5, with unresolved D. Germline V gene sequence: CDR1 MNHEY, CDR2 SVGEGT. The CDR3 is 12 residues long. V was trimmed by 6 bases and J by 5 bases, leaving 10 bases between them. CDR3 in DNA: TGTGCCAGCAGCCCGAATCACGAGACCCAGTACTTC. This gives the protein CASSPNHETQYF.

This clonotype appeared a few times. The chain has TRBV4-3 and TRBJ1-3; D not certain. This CDR3 contains 15 residues. Trimming stripped 6 bases from V and 0 bases from J, with 12 bases between. Germline CDR1 and CDR2: LGHNA and YSLEER. CDR3 loop: CASSAVRGSGNTIYF. The DNA for the CDR3 is TGCGCCAGCAGTGCCGTCCGGGGCTCTGGAAACACCATATATTTT.

At least ten counts were recorded for this clonotype. This chain joins TRBV5-6 and TRBJ2-2; D perhaps matches TRBD1 (5 bases). The CDR3 extends over 16 amino acids. Trimming took 3 bases from V and 1 from J, leaving 13 bases between them. Looked up from germline, CDR1 is SGHDT and CDR2 is YYEEEE. The CDR3 DNA reads TGTGCCAGCAGCTCTCTTAGGGGCAAGAACACCGGGGAGCTGTTTTTT. This gives the protein CASSSLRGKNTGELFF.

In this sample, this clonotype turned up many times. The rearrangement uses TRBV11-1 and TRBJ2-1; 8 nucleotides align to TRBD1. Trimming removed 1 base from V and 4 bases from J; junction bases left unmatched: 3. CDR1 and CDR2 (germline): SGHAT, FQDESV (reference sequence). The CDR3 runs 15 residues. This CDR3 is CASSLGQGAYNEQFF. CDR3 nucleotide sequence: TGTGCCAGCAGCTTAGGGCAGGGGGCGTACAATGAGCAGTTCTTC.

There are many counts of this clonotype. The chain combines TRBV5-5 with TRBJ1-5, with D possibly matching TRBD1 (6 bases). The CDR3 extends over 14 amino acids. CDR1 and CDR2 from the germline V gene are SGHKS and YYEKEE (reference sequence). Deletions cut 4 bases from V and 2 bases from J, with 10 bases between. CDR3 amino acids: CASSAEGGNQPQHF. DNA for the CDR3: TGTGCCAGCAGCGCGGAGGGGGGCAATCAGCCCCAGCATTTT.

This clonotype has ten or more counts. The chain carries TRBV20-1 and TRBJ1-6, with 7 positions matching TRBD1. CDR1 DFQATT and CDR2 SNEGSKA come from the germline V gene (reference sequence). The length of the CDR3 is 14 residues. V shed 3 bases, J shed 6 bases, and the junction held 5 bases outside the gene matches. The CDR3 sequence: CSARGQPANSPLHF. In nucleotides, the CDR3 is TGCAGTGCTAGGGGACAGCCCGCTAATTCACCCCTCCACTTT.

This clonotype was seen at least ten times. This rearrangement joins TRBV20-1 to TRBJ2-3; D uncertain. V lost 0 bases to trimming and J lost 3 bases, with 13 bases between them. There are 15 residues in the CDR3. Germline V lookup: CDR1 DFQATT, CDR2 SNEGSKA (reference sequence). The CDR3 DNA follows: TGCAGTGCTAGAGATGTAGCAGTAACTACAGATACGCAGTATTTT. Encoded protein: CSARDVAVTTDTQYF.

Comment on this clonotype: A read error may explain this, as a much larger clone is one base away. The chain has TRBV6-6 and TRBJ2-7; D unclear. Germline CDR1 MNHNY, CDR2 SVGAGI (reference sequence). The CDR3 loop spans 13 amino acids. The CDR3 sequence is CARSSEASYEQYF. CDR3 DNA sequence: TGTGCCAGAAGTTCCGAGGCCTCCTACGAGCAGTACTTC.

This clonotype was seen repeatedly, ten times or more. The genes are TRBV4-2 and TRBJ1-2, with 11 positions matching TRBD1. In germline, CDR1 is LGHNA, CDR2 YNFKEQ. The CDR3 has 16 residues. J lost 7 bases, V lost 3 bases, and 10 bases had no gene match. CDR3 residues: CASSQPDRGQVGGYTF. In DNA form, the CDR3 reads TGTGCCAGCAGCCAGCCGGACAGGGGGCAAGTAGGTGGCTACACCTTC.

This clonotype occurred a few times. The chain carries TRBV18 and TRBJ2-7; possibly TRBD1 for D (5 bases). Deletions cut 3 bases from V and 5 bases from J, with 11 bases between. Germline V gene data show CDR1 as KGHSH and CDR2 as LQKENI. CDR3 length: 13 residues. The CDR3: CASSPTEYDEQYF. The CDR3 nucleotides are TGTGCCAGCTCACCGACAGAGTATGACGAGCAGTACTTC.

This clonotype was seen at least ten times. V usage is TRBV24-1 and J usage is TRBJ2-3, with no clear D. The CDR3 runs 13 residues. Germline V gene lookup returns CDR1 KGHDR and CDR2 SFDVKD. V lost 5 bases and J lost 6, with 11 bases in between. The CDR3 spells CATSGSNEDTQYF. The CDR3 DNA follows: TGTGCCACCAGTGGGTCGAATGAGGATACGCAGTATTTT.

This clonotype was counted many times. The CDR3 is CASTWRWKNVASRSSYNEQFF. CDR3 in DNA: TGTGCCAGCACCTGGAGGTGGAAGAATGTAGCGTCTCGAAGCTCCTACAATGAGCAGTTCTTC. The rearrangement uses TRBV5-6 and TRBJ2-1, with D possibly TRBD2 on 5 matching bases. The germline CDR1 and CDR2 sequences are SGHDT and YYEEEE. Trimming stripped 6 bases from V and 0 bases from J, with 31 bases between. This CDR3 is 21 amino acids long.

The chain has TRBV7-9 and TRBJ2-1, with 9 bases that match TRBD2. Germline CDR1 is SEHNR and CDR2 is FQNEAQ (reference sequence). The CDR3 extends over 15 amino acids. V gave up 1 base and J gave up 4 bases; unmatched junction bases: 2. The CDR3 region is CASSLVAGVYNEQFF. The CDR3 DNA sequence: TGTGCCAGCAGCTTAGTAGCGGGGGTGTACAATGAGCAGTTCTTC.

This clonotype showed up many times. The chain links TRBV7-3 to TRBJ2-1; 9 bases are a match to TRBD2. The CDR3 covers 15 residues. Germline loops: CDR1 SGHTA, CDR2 FQGTGA. V gave up 5 bases and J gave up 8 bases; unmatched junction bases: 10. The CDR3 DNA sequence: TGTGCCAGCAGCCAGGCTAGCGGGGCCGGGGATGAGCAGTTCTTC. Translation: CASSQASGAGDEQFF.

This clonotype occurred many times. The chain employs TRBV5-1 and TRBJ2-7, with D possibly being TRBD1 (6 bases). CDR1 SGHRS and CDR2 YFSETQ come from the germline V gene. Deletions cut 0 bases from V and 6 bases from J, with 7 bases between. This CDR3 spans 12 amino acids. This CDR3 is CASSLEQGEQYF. The CDR3 DNA is TGCGCCAGCAGCTTGGAACAGGGCGAGCAGTACTTC.